The TCR beta chain under discussion was sequenced for a study of shared clonotypes between healthy human individuals. Overall study results and limits: Richness estimates generally favored naive over memory subsets. It was the non-shared clonotypes that had lower generation probabilities than clonotypes shared by all four donors.

CD45RO-negative cells were positively selected for CCR7, leaving out terminally differentiated effector memory CD45RA+ cells. The count of this clone is one. No antigen is known for it. Germline-derived CDR1 and CDR2 are MDHEN and SYDVKM. This CDR3 is 15 amino acids long. Trimming removed 5 bases from V and 8 bases from J, with 18 bases in between. The run depth of the assay was deep. In the authors' workflow: ImmunoSEQ supplied junction-only sequences lacking quality scores, so filtering was different. Generated by immunoSEQ multiplex PCR, the TCRdb table keeps only in-frame clones and is missing some. V, J and clone size reflect that table, while D and trimming were determined from the DNA. The data show roughly 2 million clones, about 95% seen once.

The clonotype originates from a man between 18 and 29 years old in good health. The material sequenced was naive CD8+ T cells sorted from blood. V and J are TRBV28 and TRBJ1-4; the D is unclear. The CDR3 DNA reads as TGTGCCAGCAGTCCCCGCGGACTAATTGGGGAAAAACTGTTTTTT. Its protein is CASSPRGLIGEKLFF. Filled out from reference TRBV28 and TRBJ1-4, the complete variable domain reads DVKVTQSSRYLVKRTGEKVFLECVQDMDHENMFWYRQDPGLGLRLIYFSYDVKMKEKGDIPEGYSVSREKKERFSLILESASTNQTSMYLCASSPRGLIGEKLFFGSGTQLSVL.